A single sample is the source of the 9 T cell receptor beta chains below, sequenced in a study of shared clonotypes between healthy human individuals. Clones were sequenced by immunoSEQ multiplex PCR, and TCRdb holds only the in-frame ones, with some missing. The sample shows approximately 2,300,000 clones, around 92% of them seen only once. Sequenced material: naive CD4+ T cells from PBMCs. Stated subset: CD45RA+ positively selected. Every receptor here comes from a man between 18 and 29 years old in good health. Some clones in this sample may be carry-over from other donors' samples.

The V gene is TRBV11-1, the J gene TRBJ2-5; unclear D gene. The CDR3 spans 12 residues. CDR1 and CDR2 (germline): SGHAT, FQDESV (reference sequence). V shed 2 bases and J shed 3 bases, with 4 bases lying between them. In nucleotides, the CDR3 is TGTGCCAGCAGCTTACAAGAAGAGACCCAGTACTTC. Translated: CASSLQEETQYF. Full variable domain (rest looked up from reference TRBV11-1 and TRBJ2-5): EAEVAQSPRYKITEKSQAVAFWCDPISGHATLYWYRQILGQGPELLVQFQDESVVDDSQLPKDRFSAERLKGVDSTLKIQPAELGDSAMYLCASSLQEETQYFGPGTRLLVL.

This clone was detected only once. The rearrangement joins TRBV7-8 to TRBJ2-2, with D hard to call. Trimming left V 0 bases short and J 1 base short, with 6 bases between. The CDR3 sequence is 15 residues long. Germline CDR1 is SGHVS and CDR2 is FQNEAQ. CDR3 region: CASSLAPENTGELFF. The CDR3 DNA reads as TGTGCCAGCAGCTTAGCCCCAGAGAACACCGGGGAGCTGTTTTTT.

The rearrangement links TRBV5-1 to TRBJ2-3; 9 nucleotides agree with TRBD1. Germline CDR1 and CDR2: SGHRS and YFSETQ. V was pared by 7 bases and J by 5 bases, with 11 bases of the junction left unmatched. The CDR3 contains 15 residues. CDR3 sequence: CASFPGQGVLDTQYF. CDR3 bases: TGCGCCAGCTTCCCGGGACAGGGAGTTTTAGATACGCAGTATTTT.

The chain couples TRBV14 to TRBJ1-1; the D is unclear. The CDR3 consists of 14 residues. Germline lookup yields CDR1 SGHDN and CDR2 FVKESK. Trimming took off 1 base at V and 6 bases at J, with 12 bases between the two ends. In nucleotides, the CDR3 is TGTGCCAGCAGCCAAGCGGTCGCCGGTGCTGAAGCTTTCTTT. Translating gives CASSQAVAGAEAFF.

This chain uses TRBV18 with TRBJ2-1; D is perhaps TRBD1 (6 bases). Deletions cut 0 bases from V and 10 bases from J, with 10 bases between. Germline lookup yields CDR1 KGHSH and CDR2 LQKENI. The CDR3 spans 13 residues. The CDR3 loop is CASSPPGTPEQFF. CDR3 nucleotide sequence: TGTGCCAGCTCACCACCGGGGACACCGGAGCAGTTCTTC.

This rearrangement joins TRBV7-8 to TRBJ2-1; no clear D. CDR1 SGHVS and CDR2 FQNEAQ come from the germline V gene. V was clipped by 5 bases and J by 9 bases, with 17 bases between them. The CDR3 runs to 14 residues. CDR3 coding DNA: TGTGCCAGCAGCCTTCAGAGAATTAGAGGTGAGCAGTTCTTC. Translating it yields CASSLQRIRGEQFF.

The sample holds one count of this clone. The J gene is TRBJ2-2, the V gene TRBV7-6; TRBD2 aligns across 8 bases. V trimming: 3 bases; J trimming: 6 bases; junction bases outside the gene matches: 3. This CDR3 region has 14 residues. Germline lookup yields CDR1 SGHVS and CDR2 FNYEAQ. CDR3 sequence (DNA): TGTGCCAGCAGCTTGCGGACTAGCCCCGGGGAGCTGTTTTTT. Protein product: CASSLRTSPGELFF.

This sequence joins TRBV6-1 and TRBJ2-3; D gene uncertain. Germline CDR1 is MNHNS and CDR2 is SASEGT. This CDR3 spans 15 amino acids. V lost 4 bases and J lost 4, with 15 bases in between. This chain's CDR3 is CASSGMGPAADTQYF. The CDR3 bases are TGTGCCAGCAGTGGAATGGGTCCGGCCGCAGATACGCAGTATTTT.

This clone came up a few times. The same CDR3 can be traced to other DNA sequences in this sample. The chain recombines TRBV7-2 with TRBJ2-2, with D hard to call. Germline V gene lookup returns CDR1 SGHTA and CDR2 FQGNSA. Deletions cut 2 bases from V and 0 bases from J, with 4 bases between. This CDR3 spans 14 amino acids. The CDR3 bases are TGTGCCAGCAGCTTAAAGTCGAACACCGGGGAGCTGTTTTTT. It is translated as CASSLKSNTGELFF.